The 14 T cell receptor beta chains below were found in one sample sequenced in a study of early T cells in non-severe SARS-CoV-2 infection (dated by TCRdb to the early 2020s). The protocol used for the library was 5' RACE. TCRdb names NextSeq 500 as the instrument used. Using fastp at Q25 and MiXCR, TCRdb reprocessed the public reads and kept productive beta chains. Rows with one shared CDR3 protein collapse into an entry with the most common genes and DNA. The table for this sample lists around 76,000 distinct CDR3 sequences; more than 14% of them were counted only once. The ten largest clones take up about 3.7% of the sample. The sequences come from whole blood, collected at baseline. These receptors came from an adult who was a healthcare worker with PCR-confirmed SARS-CoV-2 infection or an uninfected control (not recorded which).

This chain links TRBV29-1 with TRBJ2-3; a possible D gene is TRBD2 (7 bases). Germline V gene sequence: CDR1 SQVTM, CDR2 ANQGSEA. This CDR3 has 15 residues. V was pared by 5 bases and J by 3 bases, with 18 bases between. The CDR3 region has the DNA TGCAGCGTTCCTCGGGAGGCAGGGGCGACAGATACGCAGTATTTT. This sequence encodes CSVPREAGATDTQYF.

The chain couples TRBV18 to TRBJ1-2; D remains unclear. Germline V lookup: CDR1 KGHSH, CDR2 LQKENI. This CDR3 spans 13 amino acids. Trimming shortened V by 1 base and J by 4 bases, and 7 bases separated the two germline ends. The CDR3 loop reads CASSPLDVYGYTF. Here the CDR3 DNA reads TGTGCCAGCTCACCACTGGACGTCTATGGCTACACCTTC.

The chain employs TRBV7-6 and TRBJ2-1; 10 bases are a match to TRBD2. Germline values: CDR1 SGHVS, CDR2 FNYEAQ. V was pared by 5 bases and J by 4 bases, with 5 bases of the junction left unmatched. The CDR3 has 15 residues. This chain's CDR3 is CASSPTSGEYNEQFF. In DNA, the CDR3 is TGTGCCAGCAGCCCCACTAGCGGGGAATACAATGAGCAGTTCTTC.

The chain recombines TRBV11-2 with TRBJ1-1; no firm D call. Germline V gene sequence: CDR1 SGHAT, CDR2 FQNNGV. The V gene lost 1 base and the J gene lost 6 bases, with 3 bases spanning the gap. The CDR3 spans 11 residues. Here the CDR3 reads CASSLVSEAFF. In DNA, the CDR3 is TGTGCCAGCAGCTTAGTTTCTGAAGCTTTCTTT.

V gene TRBV28 combines with J gene TRBJ1-1; the match to TRBD1 covers 7 bases. Germline trimming cut 10 bases from V and 1 base from J; bases unmatched to any gene: 6. Germline lookup yields CDR1 MDHEN and CDR2 SYDVKM. This CDR3 spans 13 amino acids. CDR3 loop: CAIQGTANTEAFF. For the CDR3, the DNA is TGTGCCATCCAGGGGACAGCGAACACTGAAGCTTTCTTT.

The chain has TRBV6-5 and TRBJ2-3; maybe TRBD1 (5 bases). CDR3 length: 14 residues. Between the trimmed V and J ends, which lost 7 bases and 4 bases, there was a span of 15 bases. The germline V gene has CDR1 MNHEY and CDR2 SVGAGI. The CDR3 DNA follows: TGTGCCAGCAAAAGGGGCCTTACTGCAGATACGCAGTATTTT. This codes for CASKRGLTADTQYF.

The sample holds a few counts of this clonotype. The J gene is TRBJ2-5, the V gene TRBV2; 10 nucleotides match TRBD1. The V gene end was trimmed by 5 bases and the J gene end by 2 bases; junction bases not matched to a gene: 5. The V gene's germline CDR1 is SNHLY and CDR2 FYNNEI. There are 15 residues in the CDR3. CDR3: CASSPRQGAQETQYF. DNA of the CDR3: TGTGCCAGCAGTCCCCGACAGGGGGCACAAGAGACCCAGTACTTC.

This clonotype showed up just a few times. V and J are TRBV5-1 and TRBJ2-2; no definite D call. The CDR3 is 13 residues long. The V end lost 1 base, the J end lost 5 bases, and 6 bases lay between the germline ends. The germline CDR1 and CDR2 sequences are SGHRS and YFSETQ. CDR3 DNA: TGCGCCAGCAGCTTGCGTCAGACCGGGGAGCTGTTTTTT. Protein: CASSLRQTGELFF.

This clonotype was counted between two and nine times. This rearrangement joins TRBV28 to TRBJ2-1, with D tentatively TRBD1 or TRBD2 (5 bases each). The CDR3 consists of 15 residues. V was shortened by 5 bases and J by 7 bases, with 18 bases between the two germline ends. In germline, CDR1 is MDHEN, CDR2 SYDVKM. The CDR3 nucleotides are TGTGCCAGCAGTCTCGGGACCGTAAGTCGGAATGAGCAGTTCTTC. Translation gives CASSLGTVSRNEQFF.

The V gene is TRBV12-3 or TRBV12-4, the J gene TRBJ1-2, with a tentative D call TRBD1 (5 bases). The V end was cut by 6 bases, the J end by 8 bases, with 13 bases between. This CDR3 region has 12 residues. The CDR3 DNA follows: TGTGCCAGCAGGTTCGACACAGGAGGCTACACCTTC. The encoded protein is CASRFDTGGYTF.

The rearrangement uses TRBV7-2 and TRBJ2-7, with unresolved D. Trimming shortened V by 5 bases and J by 2 bases, and 10 bases separated the two germline ends. From germline, CDR1 is SGHTA and CDR2 FQGNSA. CDR3 size: 13 residues. Here the CDR3 reads CASSRTRTYEQYF. The CDR3 bases are TGTGCCAGCAGCCGGACCCGAACCTACGAGCAGTACTTC. Full variable domain (missing parts from reference TRBV7-2 and TRBJ2-7): GAGVSQSPSNKVTEKGKDVELRCDPISGHTALYWYRQSLGQGLEFLIYFQGNSAPDKSGLPSDRFSAERTGGSVSTLTIQRTQQEDSAVYLCASSRTRTYEQYFGPGTRLTVT.

The rearrangement links TRBV5-4 to TRBJ1-4; 8 bases are a match to TRBD1. Trimming at V came to 0 bases and at J to 7 bases, leaving 5 bases not matched to a gene. CDR1 and CDR2 (germline): SGHNT, YYREEE (reference sequence). This CDR3 spans 15 amino acids. This chain's CDR3 is CASSLGPGQVEKLFF. CDR3 DNA sequence: TGTGCCAGCAGCTTGGGCCCGGGACAGGTTGAAAAACTGTTTTTT.

This clonotype was counted a few times. The rearrangement links TRBV12-3 or TRBV12-4 to TRBJ2-1, with D possibly matching TRBD2 (6 bases). This CDR3 contains 14 residues. V lost 7 bases and J lost 5, with 15 bases in between. For the CDR3, the DNA is TGTGCCAGCAAGAGGAGGGAGCTGGACAATGAGCAGTTCTTC. This codes for CASKRRELDNEQFF.

The J gene is TRBJ2-3, the V gene TRBV9; no firm D call. CDR1 SGDLS and CDR2 YYNGEE come from the germline V gene. Trimming left V 4 bases short and J 3 bases short, with 12 bases between. The length of the CDR3 is 14 residues. The CDR3 region is CASSLLGQTDTQYF. The DNA for the CDR3 is TGTGCCAGCAGCCTACTGGGTCAGACAGATACGCAGTATTTT. Based on the CDR3 plus reference TRBV9 and TRBJ2-3, the full variable domain is DSGVTQTPKHLITATGQRVTLRCSPRSGDLSVYWYQQSLDQGLQFLIQYYNGEERAKGNILERFSAQQFPDLHSELNLSSLELGDSALYFCASSLLGQTDTQYFGPGTRLTVL.